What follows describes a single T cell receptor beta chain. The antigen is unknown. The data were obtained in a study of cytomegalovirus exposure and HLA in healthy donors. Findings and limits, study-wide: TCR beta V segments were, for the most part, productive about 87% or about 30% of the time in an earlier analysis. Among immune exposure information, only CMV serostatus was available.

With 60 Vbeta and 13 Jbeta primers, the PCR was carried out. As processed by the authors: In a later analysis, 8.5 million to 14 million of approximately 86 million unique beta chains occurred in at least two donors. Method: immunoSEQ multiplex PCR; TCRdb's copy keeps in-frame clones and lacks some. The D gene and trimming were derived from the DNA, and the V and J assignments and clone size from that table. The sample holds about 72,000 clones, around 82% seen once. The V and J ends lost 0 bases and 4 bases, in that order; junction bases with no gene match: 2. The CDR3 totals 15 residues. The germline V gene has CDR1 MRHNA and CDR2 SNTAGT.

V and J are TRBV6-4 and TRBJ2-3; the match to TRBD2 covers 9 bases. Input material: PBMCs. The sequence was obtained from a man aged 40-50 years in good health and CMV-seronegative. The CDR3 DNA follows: TGTGCCAGCAGTGACTCCCAGCGGGGGGCAGATACGCAGTATTTT. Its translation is CASSDSQRGADTQYF.